Sequencing of this T cell receptor beta chain was carried out in a study of regulatory T cells. Notes on the study in general: Hydrophobic residues at CDR3 positions 6 and 7 were enriched in conventional CD4+ T cells of CD3G-deficient patients. Regulatory T cells showed the strongest V-J pair restriction and V/J gene skewing among patient repertoires.

Primers: 52 TRBV forward and 13 TRBJ reverse. Only in-frame clones appear in the TCRdb table, and some are missing; sequencing was by immunoSEQ multiplex PCR. The sample records tens of thousands of clones, approximately 90% being singletons. The V and J ends lost 8 bases and 2 bases, in that order; junction bases with no gene match: 5. This CDR3 region has 15 residues. The germline V gene has CDR1 MDHEN and CDR2 SYDVKM. As to this clone: Its specificity is unknown.

All CD3G-deficient patients showed autoimmunity, more severe in two. Patients aged 2 to 39 years had fewer naive T cells. Regulatory (CD25-high CD127-low) and conventional (CD25-low CD127-high) CD4+ T cells were sorted separately. This rearrangement joins TRBV28 to TRBJ2-6; the match to TRBD1 covers 8 bases. The specimen was conventional CD4+ T cells sorted from blood. This clonotype was obtained from a person under 35 with CD3G deficiency. The CDR3 sequence is CASRAGGAGANVLTF. As DNA, the CDR3 is TGTGCCAGCCGGGCAGGGGGCGCTGGGGCCAACGTCCTGACTTTC.